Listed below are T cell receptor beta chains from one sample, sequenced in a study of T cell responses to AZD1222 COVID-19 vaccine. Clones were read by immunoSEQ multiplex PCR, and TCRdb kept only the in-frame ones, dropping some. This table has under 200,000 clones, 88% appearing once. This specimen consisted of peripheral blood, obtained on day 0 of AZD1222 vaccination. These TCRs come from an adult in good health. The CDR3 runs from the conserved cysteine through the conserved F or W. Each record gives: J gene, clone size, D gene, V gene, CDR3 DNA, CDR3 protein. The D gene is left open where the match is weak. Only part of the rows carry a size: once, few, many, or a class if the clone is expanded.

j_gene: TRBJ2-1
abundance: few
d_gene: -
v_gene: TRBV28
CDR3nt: TGTGCCAGCACCTTGGGACACCCGGGTGACAATGAGCAGTTCTTC
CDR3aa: CASTLGHPGDNEQFF

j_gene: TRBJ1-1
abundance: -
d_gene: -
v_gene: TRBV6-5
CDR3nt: TGTGCCAGCAGTTACACCACGGGGGGTGATGAAGCTTTCTTT
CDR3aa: CASSYTTGGDEAFF

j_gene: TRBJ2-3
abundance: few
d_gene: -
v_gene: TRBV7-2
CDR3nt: TGTGCCAGCAGCTCCTATACGAGCACAGATACGCAGTATTTT
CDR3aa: CASSSYTSTDTQYF

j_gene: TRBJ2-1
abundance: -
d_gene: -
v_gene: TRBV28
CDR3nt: TGTGCCAGCAGTTTATTTCGTTTGGGTGGGGATGAGCAGTTCTTC
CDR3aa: CASSLFRLGGDEQFF

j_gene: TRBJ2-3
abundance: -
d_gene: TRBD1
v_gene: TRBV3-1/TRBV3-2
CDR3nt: TGTGCCAGCAGCCAAGATCCCGGACAGGGGGGCACAGATACGCAGTATTTT
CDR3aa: CASSQDPGQGGTDTQYF

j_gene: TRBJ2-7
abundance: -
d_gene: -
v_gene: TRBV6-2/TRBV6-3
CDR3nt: TGTGCCAGCAGGCCTGCCGGACCCTCCTACGAGCAGTACTTC
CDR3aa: CASRPAGPSYEQYF

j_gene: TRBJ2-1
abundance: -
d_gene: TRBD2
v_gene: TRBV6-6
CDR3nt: TGTGCCAGCAGTCCCCGGACTAGCGGACTTTCCTACAATGAGCAGTTCTTC
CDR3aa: CASSPRTSGLSYNEQFF

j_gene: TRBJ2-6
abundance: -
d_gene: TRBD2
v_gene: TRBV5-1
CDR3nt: TGCGCCAGCAGCTTCGGGGGGACCTCTGGGGCCAACGTCCTGACTTTC
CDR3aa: CASSFGGTSGANVLTF

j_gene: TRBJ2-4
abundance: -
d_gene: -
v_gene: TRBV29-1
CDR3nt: TGCAGCGTAGTGGCGGGGGCCAAAAACATTCAGTACTTC
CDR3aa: CSVVAGAKNIQYF

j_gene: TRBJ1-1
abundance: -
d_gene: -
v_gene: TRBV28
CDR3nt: TGTGCCAGCAGTTTCCTATCAGGGTATACTGAAGCTTTCTTT
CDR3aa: CASSFLSGYTEAFF

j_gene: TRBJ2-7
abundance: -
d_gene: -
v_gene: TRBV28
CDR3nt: TGTGCCAGCACCCGGACTGTCGGCGAGCAGTACTTC
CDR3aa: CASTRTVGEQYF

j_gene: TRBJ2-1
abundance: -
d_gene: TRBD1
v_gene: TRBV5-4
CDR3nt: TGTGCCAGCAGCTTAGACAGGGGAGGCGAGCAGTTCTTC
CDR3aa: CASSLDRGGEQFF

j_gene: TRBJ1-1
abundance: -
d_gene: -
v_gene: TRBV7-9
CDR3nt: TGTGCCAGCAGCCCACTGGAGGTACAGGGTAATGAAGCTTTCTTT
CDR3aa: CASSPLEVQGNEAFF

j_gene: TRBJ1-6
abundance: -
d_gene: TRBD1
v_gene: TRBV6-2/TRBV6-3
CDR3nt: TGTGCCAGCAGTTACTCGGGGACAGGGTACTCACCCCTCCACTTT
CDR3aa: CASSYSGTGYSPLHF

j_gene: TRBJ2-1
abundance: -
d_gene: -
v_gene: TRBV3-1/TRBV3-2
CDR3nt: TGTGCCAGCAGCCTCCCTGGGGTCTTGAATGAGCAGTTCTTC
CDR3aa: CASSLPGVLNEQFF

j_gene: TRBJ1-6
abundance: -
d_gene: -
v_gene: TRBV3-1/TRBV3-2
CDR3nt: TGTGCCAGCAGCCAAGATCTTTCACCCCTCCACTTT
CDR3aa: CASSQDLSPLHF

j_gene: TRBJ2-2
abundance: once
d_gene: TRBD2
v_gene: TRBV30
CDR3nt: TGTGCCTGGAGTACTGGGGGGGACACCGGGGAGCTGTTTTTT
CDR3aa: CAWSTGGDTGELFF

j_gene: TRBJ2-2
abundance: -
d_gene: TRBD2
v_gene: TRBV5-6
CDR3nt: TGTGCCAGCAGCCCCGGGGGGTTTGGCGGGGAGCTGTTTTTT
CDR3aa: CASSPGGFGGELFF

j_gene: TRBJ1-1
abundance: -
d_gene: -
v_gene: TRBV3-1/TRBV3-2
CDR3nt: TGTGCCAGCAGCCCACAAGGGCCTTCAGGGGCTTTCTTT
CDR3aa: CASSPQGPSGAFF

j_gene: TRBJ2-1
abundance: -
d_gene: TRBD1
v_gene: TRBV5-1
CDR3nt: TGCGCCAGCAGCTTGGGGCAGGGGGCCTACAATGAGCAGTTCTTC
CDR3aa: CASSLGQGAYNEQFF

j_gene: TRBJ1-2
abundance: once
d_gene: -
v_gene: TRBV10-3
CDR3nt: TGTGCCATCAGTGATTTTTATGGCTACACCTTC
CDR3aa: CAISDFYGYTF

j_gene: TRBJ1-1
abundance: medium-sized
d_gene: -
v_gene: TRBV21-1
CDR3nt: TGTGCCAGCAGCAAAGGGAAGGGGCTCATGAACACTGAAGCTTTCTTT
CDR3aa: CASSKGKGLMNTEAFF

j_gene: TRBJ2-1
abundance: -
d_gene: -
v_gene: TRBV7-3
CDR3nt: TGTGCCAGCGGACTGGGGGACCACAACAATGAGCAGTTCTTC
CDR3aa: CASGLGDHNNEQFF

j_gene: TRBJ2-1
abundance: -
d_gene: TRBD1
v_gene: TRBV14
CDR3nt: TGTGCCAGCAGCCAAGCGGCAGGGGGCCGTGAGCAGTTCTTC
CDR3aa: CASSQAAGGREQFF

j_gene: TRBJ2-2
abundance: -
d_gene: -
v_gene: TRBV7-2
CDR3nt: TGTGCCAGCAGCCCCCGCGGGGGCTCGAACACCGGGGAGCTGTTTTTT
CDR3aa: CASSPRGGSNTGELFF

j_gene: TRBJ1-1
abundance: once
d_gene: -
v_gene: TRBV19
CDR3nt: TGTGCCACCCGAGGACAGACATCGTCGGACACTGAAGCTTTCTTT
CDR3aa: CATRGQTSSDTEAFF

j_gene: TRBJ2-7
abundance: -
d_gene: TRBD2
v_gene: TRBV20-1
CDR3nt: TGCAGTGCTAGTGATTCGGGACTAGCGGGAAACGAGCAGTACTTC
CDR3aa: CSASDSGLAGNEQYF

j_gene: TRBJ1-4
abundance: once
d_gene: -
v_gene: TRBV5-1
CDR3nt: TGCGCCAGCAGCTTGGTAGTCGGGACGAGGGCGGAAAAACTGTTTTTT
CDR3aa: CASSLVVGTRAEKLFF

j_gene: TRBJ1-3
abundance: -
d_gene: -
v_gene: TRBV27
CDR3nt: TGTGCCAGCAGTTTAAGGTCCGGAAACACCATATATTTT
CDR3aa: CASSLRSGNTIYF

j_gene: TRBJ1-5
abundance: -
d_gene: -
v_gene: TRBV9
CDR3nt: TGTGCCAGCAGCGTAGGGGTAAGACAGAATCAGCCCCAGCATTTT
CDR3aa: CASSVGVRQNQPQHF

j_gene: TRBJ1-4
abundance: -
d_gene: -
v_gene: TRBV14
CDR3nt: TGTGCCAGCAGCCTCGGACAAGGGGGTGAAAAACTGTTTTTT
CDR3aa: CASSLGQGGEKLFF

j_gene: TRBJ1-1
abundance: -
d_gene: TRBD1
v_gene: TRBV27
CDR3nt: TGTGCCAGCAGACCCAGGGGGTTGGGGAGTGAAGCTTTCTTT
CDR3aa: CASRPRGLGSEAFF

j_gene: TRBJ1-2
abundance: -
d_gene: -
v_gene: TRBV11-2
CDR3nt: TGTGCCAGCAGCCCCGCAGGGAACTATGGCTACACCTTC
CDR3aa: CASSPAGNYGYTF

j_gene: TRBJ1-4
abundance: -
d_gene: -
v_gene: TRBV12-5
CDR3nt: TGTGCTAGTGGTTTGTCAGGGTCCGCCGAAAAACTGTTTTTT
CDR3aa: CASGLSGSAEKLFF

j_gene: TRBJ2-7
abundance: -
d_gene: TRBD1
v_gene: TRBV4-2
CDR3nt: TGTGCCAGCAGCCAAGAGGGGACAGGGGGCTACGAGCAGTACTTC
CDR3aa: CASSQEGTGGYEQYF

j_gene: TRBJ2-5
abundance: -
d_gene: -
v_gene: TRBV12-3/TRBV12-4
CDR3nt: TGTGCCAGCAGTCAGGTGTGGGAGACCCAGTACTTC
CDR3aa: CASSQVWETQYF

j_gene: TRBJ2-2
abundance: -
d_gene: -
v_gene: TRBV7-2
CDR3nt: TGTGCCAGCAGCACCCAGCGGAGTCCGAACACCGGGGAGCTGTTTTTT
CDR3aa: CASSTQRSPNTGELFF

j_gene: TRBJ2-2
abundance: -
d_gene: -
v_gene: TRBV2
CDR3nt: TGTGCCAGCAGAGGGGCGGGGGAGCTGTTTTTT
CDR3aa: CASRGAGELFF

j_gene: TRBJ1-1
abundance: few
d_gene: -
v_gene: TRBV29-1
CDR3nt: TGCAGCGCCCGGGACACACGATCGGTGGGGTACACTGAAGCTTTCTTT
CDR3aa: CSARDTRSVGYTEAFF

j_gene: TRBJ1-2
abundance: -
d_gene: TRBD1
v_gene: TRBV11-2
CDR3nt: TGTGCCAGCAGCTTCCAGGGGGCCTATGGCTACACCTTC
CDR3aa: CASSFQGAYGYTF

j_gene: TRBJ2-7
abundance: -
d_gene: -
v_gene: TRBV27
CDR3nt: TGTGCCAGCAGTCCCAGGGAAAGCTACGAGCAGTACTTC
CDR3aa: CASSPRESYEQYF

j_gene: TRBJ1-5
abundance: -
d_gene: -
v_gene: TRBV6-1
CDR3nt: TGTGCCAGCAGTGAAGAGTCCGGGGTTTGGCCCCAGCATTTT
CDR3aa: CASSEESGVWPQHF

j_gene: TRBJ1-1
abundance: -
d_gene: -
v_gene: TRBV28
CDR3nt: TGTGCCAGCATCCCAACAGGGATCATGAACACTGAAGCTTTCTTT
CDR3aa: CASIPTGIMNTEAFF

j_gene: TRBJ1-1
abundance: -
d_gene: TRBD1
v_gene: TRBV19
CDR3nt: TGTGCCAGTAGTATTCAGACAGGGGTGAACACTGAAGCTTTCTTT
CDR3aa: CASSIQTGVNTEAFF

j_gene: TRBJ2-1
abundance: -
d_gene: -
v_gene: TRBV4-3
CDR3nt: TGCGCCAGCAGCCAAGATTGGAGGAGGTCCGGGTACAATGAGCAGTTCTTC
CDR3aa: CASSQDWRRSGYNEQFF

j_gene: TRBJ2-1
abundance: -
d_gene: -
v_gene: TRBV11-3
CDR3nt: TGTGCCAGCAGCTTAGCCCCAGACGCAGCTGAGCAGTTCTTC
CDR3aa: CASSLAPDAAEQFF

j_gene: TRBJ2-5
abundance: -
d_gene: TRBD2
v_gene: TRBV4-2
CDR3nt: TGTGCCAGCAGCCAAGTTCGGGGGGTTTTCCAAGAGACCCAGTACTTC
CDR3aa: CASSQVRGVFQETQYF

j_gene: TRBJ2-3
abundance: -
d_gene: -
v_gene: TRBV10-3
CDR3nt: TGTGCCATCAGTGCAACTTACAAACCGACAGATACGCAGTATTTT
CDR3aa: CAISATYKPTDTQYF